Each of the 24 T cell receptor beta chains below was sequenced from the same sample in a study of blood T cell repertoires in COVID-19. Profiling relied on immunoSEQ multiplex PCR, and the TCRdb table lists in-frame clones only, not all of them. This table holds some 300,000 clones, 88% found once. The material sequenced was PBMCs or T cells enriched from blood (not recorded which). Every receptor here comes from a woman in her fifties or sixties in a cohort exposed to, infected with or recovered from COVID-19 (not recorded which).

The sample holds a few counts of this clone. The CDR3 is CASSLNRATDTQYF. The CDR3 DNA is TGCGCCAGCAGCTTGAACAGGGCGACAGATACGCAGTATTTT. The chain has TRBV5-1 and TRBJ2-3; a weak D match, TRBD1 (6 bases). This CDR3 is 14 amino acids long. Trimming removed 1 base at V and 3 bases at J, with 9 bases between. Germline CDR1 is SGHRS and CDR2 is YFSETQ.

The gene calls are TRBV28 and TRBJ1-1; TRBD1 is a possible D gene (6 bases). Trimming cost V 6 bases and J 1 base, with 15 bases left between them. Germline CDR1 and CDR2: MDHEN and SYDVKM. The CDR3 sequence is 15 residues long. Written as DNA, the CDR3 is TGTGCCAGCAGAGGTGGGGGCACACAGAACACTGAAGCTTTCTTT. This sequence encodes CASRGGGTQNTEAFF.

The gene calls are TRBV9 and TRBJ1-4; D call uncertain. This CDR3 is built from 14 residues. The germline V gene has CDR1 SGDLS and CDR2 YYNGEE. Trimming removed 4 bases from V and 4 bases from J, with 11 bases in between. The CDR3: CASSPRGSNEKLFF. The DNA of the CDR3 is TGTGCCAGCAGCCCGCGAGGGAGTAATGAAAAACTGTTTTTT. Full variable domain (remainder filled in from reference TRBV9 and TRBJ1-4): DSGVTQTPKHLITATGQRVTLRCSPRSGDLSVYWYQQSLDQGLQFLIQYYNGEERAKGNILERFSAQQFPDLHSELNLSSLELGDSALYFCASSPRGSNEKLFFGSGTQLSVL.

V and J are TRBV7-6 and TRBJ2-2; 7 nucleotides agree with TRBD1. J was trimmed by 7 bases and V by 1 base; bases with no gene match: 3. The CDR3 has 14 amino acids. The germline V gene has CDR1 SGHVS and CDR2 FNYEAQ. DNA for the CDR3: TGTGCCAGCAGCTTAGTTCAGGGGGTCGGGGAGCTGTTTTTT. Its translation is CASSLVQGVGELFF.

This chain uses TRBV5-4 with TRBJ1-1; no clear D. V lost 0 bases to trimming and J lost 1 base, with 10 bases between them. Germline-derived CDR1 and CDR2 are SGHNT and YYREEE (reference sequence). CDR3 size: 15 residues. CDR3 DNA sequence: TGTGCCAGCAGCTTGGTAGTGACAAAGAACACTGAAGCTTTCTTT. It is translated as CASSLVVTKNTEAFF.

This sequence joins TRBV11-2 and TRBJ2-7; a possible D gene is TRBD2 (5 bases). Trimming took 5 bases from V and 3 from J, leaving 17 bases between them. The length of the CDR3 is 15 residues. CDR1 and CDR2 from the germline V gene are SGHAT and FQNNGV. CDR3 protein: CASSPESGLSYEQYF. Here the CDR3 DNA reads TGTGCCAGCAGCCCTGAGTCAGGACTCAGCTACGAGCAGTACTTC.

V gene TRBV5-1 combines with J gene TRBJ2-5, with a possible D match to TRBD1 (7 bases). The CDR3 totals 15 residues. Germline CDR1 and CDR2: SGHRS and YFSETQ. The V end was cut by 4 bases, the J end by 5 bases, with 18 bases between. The CDR3 region is CASSDQGGRFETQYF. The CDR3 coding sequence is TGCGCCAGCAGCGACCAGGGGGGACGATTCGAGACCCAGTACTTC.

The chain links TRBV11-2 to TRBJ2-5; D not resolved. The germline V gene encodes CDR1 SGHAT and CDR2 FQNNGV. CDR3 length: 13 residues. Trimming pared 2 bases from V and 5 bases from J, leaving 9 bases between. CDR3 sequence reads: CASSLISRETQYF. The CDR3 DNA follows: TGTGCCAGCAGCTTAATTTCGCGGGAGACCCAGTACTTC.

V and J are TRBV5-1 and TRBJ2-2, with TRBD1 matching over 8 bases. V lost 6 bases to trimming and J lost 4 bases; unmatched junction nucleotides: 5. Germline assignment: CDR1 SGHRS and CDR2 YFSETQ. This CDR3 region has 14 residues. The CDR3 here is CASKGQGGTGELFF. In DNA, the CDR3 is TGCGCCAGCAAAGGACAGGGAGGCACCGGGGAGCTGTTTTTT. The whole variable domain, remainder taken from reference TRBV5-1 and TRBJ2-2, is KAGVTQTPRYLIKTRGQQVTLSCSPISGHRSVSWYQQTPGQGLQFLFEYFSETQRNKGNFPGRFSGRQFSNSRSEMNVSTLELGDSALYLCASKGQGGTGELFFGEGSRLTVL.

This chain connects TRBV27 to TRBJ1-2, with D perhaps matching TRBD1 (5 bases). V was cut by 0 bases and J by 2 bases, with 13 bases left in between. In germline, CDR1 is MNHEY, CDR2 SMNVEV (reference sequence). The CDR3 is 16 residues long. CDR3 in DNA: TGTGCCAGCAGTTTATCGTGGGGGGTAGGGAACTATGGCTACACCTTC. Residues: CASSLSWGVGNYGYTF.

The rearrangement links TRBV11-1 to TRBJ2-5, with 13 nucleotides matching TRBD2. CDR3 size: 16 residues. The V gene end was trimmed by 5 bases and the J gene end by 2 bases; junction bases not matched to a gene: 5. In germline, CDR1 is SGHAT, CDR2 FQDESV (reference sequence). CDR3 protein: CASSARTSGGQETQYF. In DNA form, the CDR3 reads TGTGCCAGCAGCGCCCGGACTAGCGGGGGACAAGAGACCCAGTACTTC.

The V call is TRBV19, the J call TRBJ2-3; D is ambiguous. The CDR3 totals 13 residues. The germline CDR1 and CDR2 sequences are LNHDA and SQIVND (reference sequence). V lost 4 bases and J 6 bases, leaving 11 bases between the germline ends. CDR3 residues: CASSTRSADTQYF. As DNA, the CDR3 is TGTGCCAGTAGTACCCGAAGTGCGGATACGCAGTATTTT.

This rearrangement joins TRBV24-1 to TRBJ2-1; 7 bases match TRBD1. This CDR3 spans 19 amino acids. Trimming at V came to 4 bases and at J to 11 bases, leaving 25 bases not matched to a gene. CDR1 is KGHDR, CDR2 SFDVKD, per germline. CDR3 region: CATSDRLDRVEPSLRQQFF. As DNA, the CDR3 is TGTGCCACCAGTGACCGTCTTGACAGGGTGGAGCCCTCTCTGAGGCAGCAGTTCTTC.

The V gene is TRBV28, the J gene TRBJ1-1, with D possibly matching TRBD1 (6 bases). Trimming removed 4 bases at V and 4 bases at J, with 13 bases between. The CDR3 is made up of 14 amino acids. Germline CDR1 reads MDHEN; CDR2 reads SYDVKM. The CDR3 DNA is TGTGCCAGCAGTTCTGGGGGAGGGGGCACTGAAGCTTTCTTT. This encodes CASSSGGGGTEAFF.

The genes are TRBV6-5 and TRBJ1-5; 7 nucleotides align to TRBD1. Germline CDR1 reads MNHEY; CDR2 reads SVGAGI. Trimming cost V 4 bases and J 2 bases; bases outside gene matches: 5. The CDR3 length is 15 residues. In DNA, the CDR3 is TGTGCCAGCAGTTCAAGTACAGGGGGCAATCAGCCCCAGCATTTT. Protein sequence: CASSSSTGGNQPQHF.

The chain couples TRBV10-2 to TRBJ1-2; D is possibly TRBD1 (6 bases). The CDR3 covers 13 residues. CDR1 and CDR2 from the germline V gene are WSHSY and SAAADI. The ends were cut back, 5 bases at V and 0 bases at J, with 7 bases in the middle. CDR3 loop: CASSWTANYGYTF. The CDR3 DNA sequence: TGCGCCAGCAGTTGGACAGCTAACTATGGCTACACCTTC.

CDR3 nucleotides: TGTGCCAGCAGCTTGGGGCCCCCCTACGAGCAGTACTTC. This gives the protein CASSLGPPYEQYF. The chain employs TRBV5-5 and TRBJ2-7; no firm D call. Germline CDR1 is SGHKS and CDR2 is YYEKEE (reference sequence). This CDR3 has 13 residues. Trimming cost V 0 bases and J 2 bases, with 6 bases left between them.

The rearrangement joins TRBV27 to TRBJ2-1; 12 nucleotides align to TRBD2. Germline loops: CDR1 MNHEY, CDR2 SMNVEV (reference sequence). V gave up 2 bases and J gave up 5 bases; unmatched junction bases: 1. CDR3 size: 15 residues. In nucleotides, the CDR3 is TGTGCCAGCAGTTTAGGACTAGCGGGAAACAATGAGCAGTTCTTC. Translated: CASSLGLAGNNEQFF.

The V call is TRBV7-2, the J call TRBJ2-7, with 9 bases identical to TRBD2. The CDR3 runs to 15 residues. Germline V gene lookup returns CDR1 SGHTA and CDR2 FQGNSA. Trimming cost V 3 bases and J 3 bases; bases outside gene matches: 6. The CDR3 loop is CASSLASGTYYEQYF. CDR3 nucleotides: TGTGCCAGCAGCTTGGCTAGCGGGACCTACTACGAGCAGTACTTC.

The chain links TRBV24-1 to TRBJ2-1, with 14 positions matching TRBD2. Trimming cost V 5 bases and J 4 bases; bases outside gene matches: 6. The CDR3 is 17 residues long. Germline V CDR1 and CDR2: KGHDR, SFDVKD. DNA of the CDR3: TGTGCCACCAGTGGACTAGCGGGAGGGCCCAGTTACAATGAGCAGTTCTTC. As protein: CATSGLAGGPSYNEQFF.

J is TRBJ2-7 and V is TRBV6-5; TRBD1 aligns across 12 bases. The V and J ends lost 5 bases and 7 bases, in that order; junction bases with no gene match: 6. The CDR3 runs 14 residues. Germline CDR1 and CDR2: MNHEY and SVGAGI. CDR3 protein: CASSRDRGLGEQYF. CDR3 nucleotide sequence: TGTGCCAGCAGTCGGGACAGGGGGCTGGGTGAGCAGTACTTC.

This sequence joins TRBV19 and TRBJ2-7, with TRBD1 identical over 10 bases. V lost 11 bases and J lost 5; bases outside the gene matches: 6. CDR3 length: 12 amino acids. CDR1 LNHDA and CDR2 SQIVND come from the germline V gene (reference sequence). The CDR3 sequence is CAVGTGVNEQYF. In nucleotides, the CDR3 is TGTGCCGTAGGGACAGGGGTGAACGAGCAGTACTTC.

The chain recombines TRBV15 with TRBJ2-1; D unresolved. The germline V gene encodes CDR1 LNHNV and CDR2 YYDKDF (reference sequence). The length of the CDR3 is 11 residues. Trimming shortened V by 8 bases and J by 7 bases, and 9 bases separated the two germline ends. CDR3 nucleotide sequence: TGTGCCACCCCCGGGTGGAATGAGCAGTTCTTC. This encodes CATPGWNEQFF.

This chain links TRBV6-5 with TRBJ2-7; 10 positions match TRBD1. The CDR3 covers 13 residues. Germline V gene lookup returns CDR1 MNHEY and CDR2 SVGAGI. The J segment lost 3 bases and the V segment lost 8 bases, leaving 4 bases of the junction unmatched. The CDR3: CASRQGADYEQYF. Here the CDR3 DNA reads TGTGCCAGCCGACAGGGGGCGGACTACGAGCAGTACTTC.